A selection of T cell receptor beta chains follows, all from one sample in a study of T cell responses to AZD1222 COVID-19 vaccine. Profiled with immunoSEQ multiplex PCR; TCRdb holds only in-frame clones, not every one. Altogether 160,000 or so clones are present, 85% to 95% being singletons, with the ten largest covering roughly 4.6%. The sample here was peripheral blood, taken 28 days after the second AZD1222 dose. All receptors come from an adult who received the AZD1222 COVID-19 vaccine. Each CDR3 is given with its conserved first and last residue.

V gene	J gene	CDR3 protein
TRBV7-2	TRBJ1-3	CASSETLTRVGGNTIYF
TRBV28	TRBJ1-5	CASWTPSNQPQHF
TRBV28	TRBJ1-2	CASTKGIYGYTF
TRBV2	TRBJ2-5	CASIGDRPYF
TRBV5-1	TRBJ1-4	CASSLRTANEKLFF
TRBV7-2	TRBJ1-1	CASSLDRNTEAFF
TRBV7-9	TRBJ1-2	CASITGDSNYGYTF
TRBV2	TRBJ1-4	CASSEEGGTNEKLFF
TRBV5-1	TRBJ2-3	CASSLGTSGNTDTQYF
TRBV19	TRBJ1-2	CASSPPPDRGRFGYTF
TRBV30	TRBJ1-2	CAWSPGTGGYYGYTF
TRBV5-6	TRBJ2-7	CASSHGGSGRVNEQYF
TRBV5-4	TRBJ2-2	CASSSSGWGQGSTGELFF
TRBV3-1/TRBV3-2	TRBJ1-1	CASSLTQGMNTEAFF
TRBV7-2	TRBJ2-7	CASSPSGGYSDEQYF
TRBV6-2/TRBV6-3	TRBJ2-1	CASSYGNPPYNEQFF
TRBV28	TRBJ1-4	CASSLGGQGDEKLFF
TRBV5-4	TRBJ2-6	CASSFLTGSPSGANVLTF
TRBV19	TRBJ2-1	CASSAGTGGNEQFF
TRBV10-1	TRBJ1-5	CASSKQYNQPQHF
TRBV10-1	TRBJ1-1	CASGQGPNTEAFF
TRBV28	TRBJ1-4	CASMGTHTRRGKLFF
TRBV24-1	TRBJ2-1	CATSDSGTIVIGEQFF
TRBV27	TRBJ2-3	CASRKAGGTDTQYF
TRBV21-1	TRBJ2-3	CAPRVAGSGHSTDTQYF